A single sample gave rise to the 28 T cell receptor beta chains below, sequenced in a study of T cells in Graves' hyperthyroidism and ophthalmopathy. Using RNA transcripts as the source, TCR beta CDR3 regions were amplified. Carried out on the TCR CDR3, a first-round RT-PCR used the HTBI primer set. Each CDR3 protein gets one entry after TCRdb re-called the multiplex PCR reads with MiXCR. There are a few hundred thousand distinct CDR3 sequences in the sample; roughly 46% occur only once, and 15% to 20% lies in the top ten. Input material: peripheral blood or thyroid tissue (not recorded which). Receptor source: an adult woman with Graves' disease, either hyperthyroidism or ophthalmopathy (not recorded which).

This chain uses TRBV19 with TRBJ1-1; D not resolved. Germline CDR1 is LNHDA and CDR2 is SQIVND (reference sequence). Trimming shortened V by 6 bases and J by 5 bases, and 13 bases separated the two germline ends. The CDR3 covers 13 residues. The CDR3 sequence: CASSLTLLTEAFF. CDR3 bases: TGTGCCAGTAGCCTGACACTTCTGACTGAAGCTTTCTTT.

This clonotype was counted only a few times. The chain links TRBV13 to TRBJ2-3; the match to TRBD1 covers 10 bases. The CDR3 length is 15 residues. Germline V gene sequence: CDR1 PRHDT, CDR2 FYEKMQ (reference sequence). The J segment lost 6 bases and the V segment lost 6 bases, leaving 9 bases of the junction unmatched. The chain's CDR3 is CASSPGDRGSDTQYF. For the CDR3, the DNA is TGTGCCAGCAGTCCTGGGGACAGGGGCTCGGATACGCAGTATTTT.

Ten or more counts support this clonotype. V and J are TRBV6-5 and TRBJ2-2; tentatively, D is TRBD2 (5 bases). The CDR3 covers 16 residues. V shed 1 base and J shed 0 bases, with 9 bases lying between them. Germline CDR1 is MNHEY and CDR2 is SVGAGI. CDR3 in DNA: TGTGCCAGCAGTTACTTCGGGGTTACGAACACCGGGGAGCTGTTTTTT. As protein: CASSYFGVTNTGELFF.

This chain joins TRBV10-3 and TRBJ1-2; D uncertain. The CDR3 runs 14 residues. The V gene's germline CDR1 is ENHRY and CDR2 SYGVKD. Trimming pared 10 bases from V and 3 bases from J, leaving 18 bases between. CDR3 in DNA: TGTGCCACCCTAACCATCCCTAACTACTATGGCTACACCTTC. This gives the protein CATLTIPNYYGYTF.

This clonotype was seen repeatedly, ten times or more. The rearrangement uses TRBV10-3 and TRBJ1-3, with 7 bases matching TRBD1. This CDR3 has 20 residues. J was trimmed by 0 bases and V by 0 bases; bases with no gene match: 14. Germline loops: CDR1 ENHRY, CDR2 SYGVKD. As DNA, the CDR3 is TGTGCCATCAGTGAGTCGACTTACTTAAGGGGGCCCACCTCTGGAAACACCATATATTTT. It encodes CAISESTYLRGPTSGNTIYF.

The rearrangement uses TRBV10-3 and TRBJ1-1; no clear D gene. V was trimmed by 3 bases and J by 4 bases, leaving 12 bases between them. The germline CDR1 and CDR2 sequences are ENHRY and SYGVKD. This CDR3 has 14 amino acids. CDR3 region: CAISDVADATEAFF. CDR3 bases: TGTGCCATCAGTGATGTGGCGGATGCCACTGAAGCTTTCTTT.

The table lists this clonotype with many counts. This chain connects TRBV6-5 to TRBJ2-7; possible D gene TRBD1, 6 bases. Between the trimmed V and J ends, which lost 6 bases and 2 bases, there was a span of 14 bases. This CDR3 region has 14 residues. From germline, CDR1 is MNHEY and CDR2 SVGAGI. The CDR3 DNA follows: TGTGCCAGCAGAAAACCAGGGGTCGCCTACGAGCAGTACTTC. It specifies CASRKPGVAYEQYF.

The rearrangement joins TRBV29-1 to TRBJ1-2, with TRBD1 as a possible D gene (5 bases). This CDR3 contains 12 residues. Germline CDR1 and CDR2: SQVTM and ANQGSEA. With 1 base removed from V and 4 bases from J, the gap between germline ends came to 7 bases. In DNA, the CDR3 is TGCAGCGTTGAAGGAGGGGCCTATGGCTACACCTTC. It encodes CSVEGGAYGYTF.

The chain employs TRBV19 and TRBJ1-1; D is unclear. This CDR3 contains 14 residues. Per the germline V gene, CDR1 is LNHDA and CDR2 is SQIVND (reference sequence). V gave up 6 bases and J gave up 2 bases, with 13 bases separating them. The CDR3 is CASSRDVINTEAFF. The CDR3 coding sequence is TGTGCCAGTAGCCGCGATGTCATCAACACTGAAGCTTTCTTT.

This clonotype was found a few times. V and J are TRBV7-9 and TRBJ2-7, with 9 bases aligning to TRBD1. Trimming cost V 5 bases and J 5 bases; bases outside gene matches: 7. CDR1 and CDR2 (germline): SEHNR, FQNEAQ (reference sequence). The CDR3 length is 14 residues. The CDR3 sequence is CASSPHRGQDEQYF. The CDR3 DNA reads TGTGCCAGCAGCCCTCACAGGGGGCAGGACGAGCAGTACTTC.

The CDR3 sequence is CASSPGSNNEQFF. The CDR3 region has the DNA TGTGCCAGCAGCCCCGGGAGCAACAATGAGCAGTTCTTC. J is TRBJ2-1 and V is TRBV7-9; weak D call: TRBD2 (6 bases). Germline CDR1 is SEHNR and CDR2 is FQNEAQ (reference sequence). There are 13 residues in the CDR3. V was shortened by 5 bases and J by 5 bases, with 10 bases between the two germline ends.

This clonotype was seen at least ten times. The chain links TRBV9 to TRBJ2-7; D possibly corresponds to TRBD2 (5 bases). V lost 3 bases to trimming and J lost 0 bases, with 10 bases between them. This CDR3 contains 14 residues. CDR1 and CDR2 from the germline V gene are SGDLS and YYNGEE. The CDR3 coding sequence is TGTGCCAGCAGCGCGGGGTCAAGCTCCTACGAGCAGTACTTC. Its translation is CASSAGSSSYEQYF. The full variable domain, completed using reference TRBV9 and TRBJ2-7, is DSGVTQTPKHLITATGQRVTLRCSPRSGDLSVYWYQQSLDQGLQFLIQYYNGEERAKGNILERFSAQQFPDLHSELNLSSLELGDSALYFCASSAGSSSYEQYFGPGTRLTVT.

The chain uses TRBV5-1 and TRBJ1-1, with 11 nucleotides matching TRBD1. CDR1 is SGHRS, CDR2 YFSETQ, per germline. The CDR3 runs to 15 residues. With V trimmed by 3 bases and J by 11 bases, 12 bases remained unmatched. In nucleotides, the CDR3 is TGCGCCAGCAGCTCCGCTGGACAGGGGGCTATCGAGGCTTTCTTT. It specifies CASSSAGQGAIEAFF.

The chain uses TRBV11-2 and TRBJ2-5; possible D gene TRBD1, 6 bases. Deletions cut 1 base from V and 4 bases from J, with 16 bases between. The CDR3 length is 16 residues. Germline V gives CDR1 SGHAT, CDR2 FQNNGV. DNA for the CDR3: TGTGCCAGCAGCTTAGGGGACACCATTGCCAGAGAGACCCAGTACTTC. This sequence encodes CASSLGDTIARETQYF.

This sequence joins TRBV13 and TRBJ1-6; D is unresolved. The germline V gene has CDR1 PRHDT and CDR2 FYEKMQ (reference sequence). The CDR3 extends over 14 amino acids. V dropped 5 bases and J dropped 7 bases, with 12 bases sitting between them. The chain's CDR3 is CASSRSSLNSPLHF. CDR3 nucleotide sequence: TGTGCCAGCAGCCGGAGCAGCCTCAATTCACCCCTCCACTTT.

CDR3 residues: CASSHRRRGGGNQPQHF. CDR3 coding DNA: TGTGCCAGCAGCCATCGTAGAAGGGGCGGCGGCAATCAGCCCCAGCATTTT. J is TRBJ1-5 and V is TRBV7-2; D perhaps matches TRBD1 (5 bases). V gave up 5 bases and J gave up 2 bases, with 19 bases separating them. Looked up from germline, CDR1 is SGHTA and CDR2 is FQGNSA. The CDR3 consists of 17 residues.

The genes are TRBV25-1 and TRBJ1-1; possible D gene TRBD1, 6 bases. The V end was cut by 8 bases, the J end by 1 base, with 20 bases between. Germline V CDR1 and CDR2: MGHDK, SYGVNS. CDR3 length: 16 residues. The CDR3 coding sequence is TGTGCCAGCTCCATCACGGGACACCCGAAGAACACTGAAGCTTTCTTT. Translating gives CASSITGHPKNTEAFF.

The rearrangement links TRBV6-2 or TRBV6-3 to TRBJ1-5, with D unresolved. CDR1 is MNHEY and CDR2 is SVGEGT in the germline V gene. Trimming took 7 bases from V and 7 from J, leaving 14 bases between them. CDR3 length equals 13 residues. This CDR3 reads CASTLPAGQPQHF. The DNA of the CDR3 is TGTGCCAGCACTTTACCCGCCGGCCAGCCCCAGCATTTT.

This clonotype is a singleton in its sample. The gene calls are TRBV10-3 and TRBJ1-1, with a possible D match to TRBD1 (6 bases). V shed 9 bases and J shed 5 bases, with 19 bases lying between them. In germline, CDR1 is ENHRY, CDR2 SYGVKD. The CDR3 spans 14 residues. The CDR3 loop is CAIQGVGSRTEAFF. The CDR3 DNA reads TGTGCCATACAGGGTGTCGGTTCGAGAACTGAAGCTTTCTTT.

Only a few counts were recorded for this clonotype. The chain carries TRBV20-1 and TRBJ1-1; perhaps TRBD1 as D (5 bases). Germline V gene lookup returns CDR1 DFQATT and CDR2 SNEGSKA (reference sequence). V was shortened by 3 bases and J by 1 base, with 9 bases between the two germline ends. The CDR3 length is 13 residues. In DNA form, the CDR3 reads TGCAGTGCTAGGGGGGTGAAGAACACTGAAGCTTTCTTT. This translates into CSARGVKNTEAFF.

In its sample, this clonotype was seen many times. The chain uses TRBV25-1 and TRBJ2-7, with TRBD1 matching 8 bases. Germline CDR1 is MGHDK and CDR2 is SYGVNS. The V and J ends lost 3 bases and 6 bases, in that order; junction bases with no gene match: 10. The CDR3 has 15 residues. CDR3 DNA: TGTGCCAGCAGTGACCTCGGACAGGGATGGTTCGAGCAGTACTTC. This gives the protein CASSDLGQGWFEQYF.

CDR3 DNA: TGTGCCATCACCGGGCTGATGGAGACCCAGTACTTC. Its protein product is CAITGLMETQYF. The rearrangement uses TRBV10-3 and TRBJ2-5, with D unclear. The CDR3 covers 12 residues. Trimming took off 7 bases at V and 5 bases at J, with 11 bases between the two ends. CDR1 ENHRY and CDR2 SYGVKD come from the germline V gene.

The gene calls are TRBV7-3 and TRBJ2-3; D is possibly TRBD2 (6 bases). Germline assignment: CDR1 SGHTA and CDR2 FQGTGA. The V end was cut by 5 bases, the J end by 0 bases, with 12 bases between. The CDR3 has 15 amino acids. CDR3 loop: CASSRLATSTDTQYF. The CDR3 DNA follows: TGTGCCAGCAGCAGGCTAGCGACCAGCACAGATACGCAGTATTTT.

The V and J genes are TRBV2 and TRBJ1-6; the D is unclear. Germline loops: CDR1 SNHLY, CDR2 FYNNEI. The CDR3 is made up of 14 amino acids. Trimming pared 6 bases from V and 0 bases from J, leaving 6 bases between. CDR3 sequence (DNA): TGTGCCAGCAGGCGGGACTCCTATAATTCACCCCTCCACTTT. It encodes CASRRDSYNSPLHF.

About this clonotype itself: The junction does not match germline at one end; this may be a read error. The rearrangement links TRBV6-1 to TRBJ2-3, with D perhaps TRBD2 (6 bases). The CDR3 totals 16 residues. The V gene's germline CDR1 is MNHNS and CDR2 SASEGT. The CDR3 is CATSDLGGESTDTQYF. The CDR3 DNA sequence: TGTGCCACCAGTGATTTGGGCGGGGAGAGCACAGATACGCAGTATTTT.

The rearrangement links TRBV7-3 to TRBJ1-4; TRBD1 aligns across 7 bases. The CDR3 spans 17 residues. The V gene's germline CDR1 is SGHTA and CDR2 FQGTGA. Trimming removed 3 bases from V and 6 bases from J; junction bases left unmatched: 13. CDR3 sequence: CASSLGWRTGGYEKLFF. The CDR3 region has the DNA TGTGCCAGCAGCTTGGGATGGCGGACAGGCGGTTATGAAAAACTGTTTTTT.

V and J are TRBV29-1 and TRBJ1-1, with TRBD1 as a possible D gene (6 bases). The germline gives CDR1 SQVTM, CDR2 ANQGSEA. V gave up 3 bases and J gave up 8 bases, with 13 bases separating them. This CDR3 is 12 amino acids long. This CDR3 reads CSVDSGTTEAFF. The CDR3 DNA reads as TGCAGCGTTGACAGTGGGACAACGGAAGCTTTCTTT.

This clonotype appeared once. The chain employs TRBV29-1 and TRBJ2-7; 13 bases line up with TRBD2. Germline V CDR1 and CDR2: SQVTM, ANQGSEA. The CDR3 is made up of 14 amino acids. The V gene end was trimmed by 4 bases and the J gene end by 6 bases; junction bases not matched to a gene: 6. CDR3 sequence: CSVVRTSGSGEQYF. CDR3 coding DNA: TGCAGCGTTGTCCGGACTAGCGGGAGTGGCGAGCAGTACTTC.